This T cell receptor (beta chain) was captured in a study of T cell clonality in common variable immunodeficiency. Study outcomes and limitations: Common variable immunodeficiency TCR beta sequences reportedly had fewer deletions and N-nucleotide insertions.

This CDR3 spans 14 amino acids. The V end lost 3 bases, the J end lost 7 bases, and 15 bases lay between the germline ends. Germline CDR1 and CDR2: KGHSH and LQKENI. Clones were sequenced by immunoSEQ multiplex PCR, and TCRdb holds only the in-frame ones, with some missing. The repertoire shows about 28,000 clones, none seen only once; the top ten take around 3%. This clone was seen at least ten times. The antigen remains undetermined. Sequencing ends 3 residues short of the CDR3 end; the germline J gene provides the rest. The chain is built from TRBV18 and TRBJ2-5, with D possibly matching TRBD1 (5 bases). The sequence was collected from a human donor with common variable immunodeficiency. The specimen was peripheral blood mononuclear cells. CDR3: CASSPGQGSGTQYF. CDR3 DNA (partial): TGTGCCAGCTCACCTGGGCAGGGATCGGGGACC.